This T cell receptor (beta chain) appears in the sequencing data of a study of neoadjuvant anti-PD-1 for oral cavity cancer. At the level of the study: Most patients had three to four biweekly doses of 3 mg/kg nivolumab before resection.

Some clones are missing from TCRdb's copy, which holds only in-frame ones; the method was immunoSEQ multiplex PCR. The data show 9,600 or so clones, under 70% seen once. With regard to this clone: Antigen: not known.

Time point here: after neoadjuvant nivolumab, at surgical resection. The patients had HPV-negative, locally advanced oral cavity squamous cell carcinoma. General observations from the study: Post-nivolumab, blood T cell clonality was significantly elevated in non-responders.

Trimming shortened V by 0 bases and J by 1 base, and 13 bases separated the two germline ends. CDR1 and CDR2 from the germline V gene are LNHDA and SQIVND (reference sequence). The CDR3 is 17 amino acids. This chain links TRBV19 with TRBJ1-5; D is uncertain. The clonotype originates from a person between 40 and 80 years old with oral cavity squamous cell carcinoma. Sequences were derived from PBMCs, sampled after nivolumab (anti-PD-1) treatment. Written as DNA, the CDR3 is TGTGCCAGTAGTATAGAAATAGGTTCGTGGAGCAATCAGCCCCAGCATTTT. Its protein product is CASSIEIGSWSNQPQHF.